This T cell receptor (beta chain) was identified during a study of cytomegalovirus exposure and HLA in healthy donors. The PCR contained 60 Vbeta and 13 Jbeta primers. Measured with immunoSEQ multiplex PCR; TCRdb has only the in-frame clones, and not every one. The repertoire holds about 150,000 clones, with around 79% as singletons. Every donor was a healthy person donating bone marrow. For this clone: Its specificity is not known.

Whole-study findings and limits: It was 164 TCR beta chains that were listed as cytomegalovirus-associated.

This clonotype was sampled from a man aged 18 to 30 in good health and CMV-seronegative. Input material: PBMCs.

The DNA for the CDR3 is TGTGCCAGCAGCCAAGTCGCCGGCGATCGGACAGGGGAAGCTTTCTTT. As protein: CASSQVAGDRTGEAFF. The chain joins TRBV14 to TRBJ1-1; TRBD1 matches at 8 bases. From germline, CDR1 is SGHDN and CDR2 FVKESK. The CDR3 covers 16 residues. The J segment lost 8 bases and the V segment lost 1 base, leaving 12 bases of the junction unmatched. Based on the CDR3 plus reference TRBV14 and TRBJ1-1, the full variable domain is EAGVTQFPSHSVIEKGQTVTLRCDPISGHDNLYWYRRVMGKEIKFLLHFVKESKQDESGMPNNRFLAERTGGTYSTLKVQPAELEDSGVYFCASSQVAGDRTGEAFFGQGTRLTVV.